This TCR beta chain was recorded in a study of Graves' ophthalmopathy and Graves' hyperthyroidism. Study-level findings and limits: Most thyroid clonotypes expanded beyond 0.001 frequency were also found in blood.

Donors with ophthalmopathy: moderate-to-severe activity, CAS ≥3, NOSPECS ≥4, duration under 3 months. What supplied the PBMCs was 7.5 to 10 ml of fresh peripheral blood. The sequenced template was RNA, covering the TCR beta CDR3 region. The first-round RT-PCR employed HTBI primers together with the Qiagen OneStep RT-PCR kit. A multiplex PCR was then performed as the second round. TCRdb re-called the multiplex PCR reads with MiXCR, one entry per CDR3 protein. The data contain about 220,000 distinct CDR3 sequences, approximately 21% of them singletons. The V end lost 11 bases, the J end lost 4 bases, and 21 bases lay between the germline ends. The V gene's germline CDR1 is ENHRY and CDR2 SYGVKD. The CDR3 consists of 14 residues. In this sample, this clonotype turned up many times. The antigen remains unidentified.

The J gene is TRBJ2-7, the V gene TRBV10-3; tentatively, D is TRBD1 or TRBD2 (5 bases each). Sequencing was done on a sample of peripheral blood. The TCR comes from a woman aged 45-60 years with Graves' ophthalmopathy. CDR3 bases: TGTGCCTCCTCCGGGACCGAAAGTGAGTACGAGCAGTACTTC. Its translation: CASSGTESEYEQYF.